This T cell receptor beta chain was identified in a study of blood T cell repertoires in COVID-19 (TCRdb year 2020). Concerning the study at large: The collaborator samples originated in the United States, Italy and Spain and spanned the acute and convalescent phases of COVID-19. The prospective study material was composed of cDNA or gDNA derived from T cells, B-cell-depleted T cells, or PBMCs. Where available, HLA class I and class II types were obtained from metadata supplied by the sample provider rather than from assay-based typing. Deeply sampled blood TCRbeta repertoires from subjects exposed to, actively infected with, or recovered from COVID-19 were included in the dataset. The samples were drawn from the first 160 participants of the ongoing ImmuneRACE study and from 950 to 1,500 subjects provided by 6 global collaborators. A freely available public database, intended as a resource for researchers studying the immune response to SARS-CoV-2, is where the repertoires were released. Sample metadata almost always included a de-identified subject ID, COVID-19 status, age in years and sex. What the work shows at the level of the full study, not this receptor alone: How much clinical and demographic metadata was included differed by source and by participant, and the metadata was provided uncurated.

On this clone itself: The clone's antigen remains unknown. The sample holds no much larger clone one base away, and base qualities are not on file.

Reading from cysteine to phenylalanine, the CDR3 counts 18 amino acids. CDR3 DNA only is kept here, 54 bases in frame from base 1. In the germline V gene, CDR1 corresponds to SGHTA and CDR2 to FQGNSA. V is cut back by 5 bases and J by 7 bases, with 12 bases in the junction unmatched. TCRbeta CDR3 regions were amplified from genomic DNA by means of the immunoSEQ Assay, a bias-controlled multiplex PCR. On the authors' methods: The number of nucleated cells in each sample was estimated by amplification of reference gene primers within the assay. To quantify the absolute abundance of each unique TCRbeta CDR3 rearrangement, sequence reads were collapsed and filtered. For each sample, productive Simpson clonality was calculated as the square root of Simpson's diversity index over productive rearrangements. TCRdb re-hosts the immuneACCESS table, in-frame sequences only. Its copies lack some clones; in the studies checked, an unresolved V gene accounts for under half of them, and the cause for the rest is not known. V, J and clone size derive from that table, while D and trimming were established from the DNA sequence. Present in this sample are 330,000 or so clones, more than 90% of which were seen just once. The leading ten clones occupy approximately 17% of the sample.

Enrolling through a virtual design, the prospective study's participants ranged in age from roughly 18 to 89 years and lived across more than 20 United States geographic areas. In the prospective study, cohorts were assigned on the basis of participant-reported clinical history obtained from a screening survey and a study questionnaire. For ImmuneRACE Cohort 3, a participant was defined as recovered based on two consecutive negative NP/OP PCR tests, clearance by a healthcare professional, or resolution of symptoms. Each participant in the prospective study had whole blood, serum and a nasopharyngeal or oropharyngeal swab collected by mobile phlebotomists. Participants in the prospective study had the option to provide additional blood draws and questionnaires over a roughly 2-month period. Before DNA extraction, blood samples from the prospective study were shipped at room temperature or frozen.

The TCR comes from a woman in her 30s who had recovered from COVID-19. The sample comprised PBMCs or T cells enriched from blood (not recorded which). The chain joins TRBV7-2 to TRBJ2-3, with 16 junctional bases fitting TRBD2. The encoded CDR3 is CASSARGTSGGGTNTQYF. The DNA is TGTGCCAGCAGCGCCCGTGGGACTAGCGGGGGGGGAACGAATACGCAGTATTTT. Outside the CDR3, residues come from the reference TRBV7-2 and TRBJ2-3 proteins, so the full variable domain is: GAGVSQSPSNKVTEKGKDVELRCDPISGHTALYWYRQSLGQGLEFLIYFQGNSAPDKSGLPSDRFSAERTGGSVSTLTIQRTQQEDSAVYLCASSARGTSGGGTNTQYFGPGTRLTVL.